This T cell receptor (beta chain) was sequenced for a study of blood T cells in healthy people across ages. The CDR3 totals 15 residues. Germline V gene lookup returns CDR1 SGHRS and CDR2 YFSETQ. Trimming removed 2 bases at V and 8 bases at J, with 17 bases between. A sample-barcoded 5' primer and a J-beta primer mix were used in a second PCR of roughly 7 to 11 cycles. Each cDNA molecule carried a tag from a template-switch adaptor that contained 12 random nucleotides. Each CDR3 protein is one row after TCRdb ran MiXCR on the 5' RACE reads. The data contain about 1.4 million distinct CDR3 sequences, approximately 59% of them singletons. Whole-study findings and limits: Estimated diversity across one million T cells was deemed an underestimate. A roughly linear fall in TCR beta diversity per million T cells was seen with increasing age.

A note on this clonotype: Its antigen is unidentified.

The chain combines TRBV5-1 with TRBJ2-1; TRBD1 or TRBD2 may be the D gene (5 bases each). Sequencing was carried out using blood. The sequence was obtained from a man younger than 35 in good health. The CDR3 loop reads CASSLHGAHGDEQFF. The CDR3 DNA sequence: TGCGCCAGCAGCTTACACGGGGCCCATGGCGATGAGCAGTTCTTC.